One and the same sample provided the 12 T cell receptor beta chains below, sequenced in a study of blood T cells in healthy people across ages. Combining a sample-barcoded 5' primer with a J-beta primer mix, a second PCR ran for 7 to 11 cycles. TCRdb used MiXCR to reprocess the 5' RACE reads, holding one entry per CDR3 protein. Of around 600,000 distinct CDR3 sequences listed, around 48% are singletons. Sequencing was carried out using blood. Every receptor here comes from a man older than 75 in good health.

The V call is TRBV27, the J call TRBJ2-3; D is perhaps TRBD2 (5 bases). CDR3 size: 16 residues. The germline CDR1 and CDR2 sequences are MNHEY and SMNVEV (reference sequence). Trimming shortened V by 6 bases and J by 2 bases, and 18 bases separated the two germline ends. This CDR3 reads CASSPTGFGYTDTQYF. The DNA for the CDR3 is TGTGCCAGCAGCCCTACGGGGTTCGGGTACACAGATACGCAGTATTTT.

Only a few counts were recorded for this clonotype. A much larger clone differs by one base, so this may be a read error. The chain has TRBV6-6 and TRBJ2-1, with D possibly being TRBD2 (6 bases). The DNA end lines up better with TRBJ2-7; the J call may be wrong. The V gene's germline CDR1 is MNHNY and CDR2 SVGAGI (reference sequence). The CDR3 is 13 residues long. The CDR3 sequence: CASTGDSYNEQYF. The CDR3, as DNA: TGTGCCAGCACGGGGGACTCCTACAATGAGCAGTACTTC.

Worth noting for this clonotype: This sequence may be a read error, since a much larger clone differs from it by one base. This sequence joins TRBV20-1 and TRBJ2-7; perhaps TRBD1 as D (5 bases). Germline V gene lookup returns CDR1 DFQATT and CDR2 SNEGSKA (reference sequence). V was cut by 0 bases and J by 7 bases, with 10 bases left in between. This CDR3 is 12 amino acids long. CDR3 bases: TGCAGTGCTAGAGATAAGGACAATGAGCAGTACTTC. This gives the protein CSARDKDNEQYF.

The chain uses TRBV6-1 and TRBJ1-4, with 9 bases that match TRBD1. CDR1 MNHNS and CDR2 SASEGT come from the germline V gene. With V trimmed by 5 bases and J by 7 bases, 8 bases remained unmatched. This CDR3 comprises 15 residues. The CDR3 here is CASSTNRGPGEKLFF. Here the CDR3 DNA reads TGTGCCAGCAGTACCAACAGGGGGCCGGGTGAAAAACTGTTTTTT.

As for this clonotype: A single base separates this from a much larger clone, so it may be a read error. The CDR3 protein is CASIKTGQISGAFF. The DNA for the CDR3 is TGTGCCAGCATTAAGACAGGACAGATATCTGGAGCTTTCTTT. This chain joins TRBV6-5 and TRBJ1-1; maybe TRBD1 (6 bases). Germline V gene data show CDR1 as MNHEY and CDR2 as SVGAGI. V lost 7 bases and J lost 10, with 22 bases in between. The CDR3 consists of 14 residues.

The genes are TRBV11-1 and TRBJ2-1, with a tentative D call TRBD2 (5 bases). The CDR3 length is 14 residues. Deletions cut 5 bases from V and 2 bases from J, with 10 bases between. Germline values: CDR1 SGHAT, CDR2 FQDESV (reference sequence). The CDR3: CASSRERTYNEQFF. The DNA of the CDR3 is TGTGCCAGCAGCCGAGAGCGGACCTACAATGAGCAGTTCTTC.

This clonotype was seen only a few times. V is TRBV14 and J is TRBJ2-1, with TRBD1 matching 8 bases. The CDR3 totals 12 residues. Germline CDR1 reads SGHDN; CDR2 reads FVKESK. Losses at the gene ends were 4 bases for V and 10 bases for J; bases not matched to a gene: 3. CDR3 coding DNA: TGTGCCAGCAGCCCTGGACAGGGCGAGCAGTTCTTC. This sequence encodes CASSPGQGEQFF.

This chain connects TRBV6-2 or TRBV6-3 to TRBJ1-1, with D possibly TRBD1 on 5 matching bases. Germline-derived CDR1 and CDR2 are MNHEY and SVGEGT. CDR3 length equals 11 residues. Trimming cost V 6 bases and J 10 bases, with 12 bases left between them. The CDR3 coding sequence is TGTGCCAGCAGCATAGGACACGGAGCTTTCTTT. This encodes CASSIGHGAFF.

This sequence joins TRBV20-1 and TRBJ2-1; TRBD2 matches at 10 bases. CDR1 and CDR2 (germline): DFQATT, SNEGSKA (reference sequence). The J segment lost 7 bases and the V segment lost 0 bases, leaving 9 bases of the junction unmatched. The CDR3 length is 16 residues. The DNA of the CDR3 is TGCAGTGCTAGAGATTTCGCTAGCGGGAGTCCTAATGAGCAGTTCTTC. It codes for CSARDFASGSPNEQFF.

This chain connects TRBV20-1 to TRBJ2-5; 9 bases map to TRBD1. The CDR3 sequence is 15 residues long. Germline V gene sequence: CDR1 DFQATT, CDR2 SNEGSKA (reference sequence). With 6 bases clipped from V and 5 bases from J, the junction kept 13 bases outside the gene matches. The CDR3, as DNA: TGCAGTGCAGCCGGGACAGGGTACCCGGGTGAGACCCAGTACTTC. Its translation: CSAAGTGYPGETQYF.

The CDR3 DNA reads as TGTGCCAGTACCGGTAAGGGGGCGAACACTGAAGCTTTCTTT. Amino acid sequence: CASTGKGANTEAFF. The genes are TRBV12-3 or TRBV12-4 and TRBJ1-1; the match to TRBD1 covers 7 bases. V shed 9 bases, J shed 1 base, and the junction held 8 bases outside the gene matches. The CDR3 extends over 14 amino acids.

The chain links TRBV4-3 to TRBJ2-1, with D tentatively TRBD1 (5 bases). There are 15 residues in the CDR3. V lost 0 bases, J lost 0 bases, and 6 bases lay in between. The germline CDR1 and CDR2 sequences are LGHNA and YSLEER. The DNA of the CDR3 is TGCGCCAGCAGCCAAGATGACAGCTCCTACAATGAGCAGTTCTTC. Its translation is CASSQDDSSYNEQFF.